This T cell receptor (beta chain) was recorded in a study of blood T cell repertoires in COVID-19. Study information: The origin of the acute and convalescent COVID-19 samples was the United States, Italy and Spain. Nucleic acid was either cDNA or gDNA, and it came from T cells, B-cell-depleted T cells, or PBMCs.

Original handling: Amplification from reference gene primers served as the basis for estimated nucleated cell counts. TCRdb's copy holds only in-frame clones and misses some; the assay was immunoSEQ multiplex PCR. Clone size and the V and J calls come from that table; the DNA yielded D and trimming. This sample carries about 110,000 clones, about four fifths of them seen once, and the ten largest clones take 16%. The source of this sequence is a woman aged 60-75 years with acute or convalescent COVID-19. Material for sequencing was peripheral blood.

CDR3 loop: CASSTPLRDSGNTIYF. CDR3 DNA sequence: TGTGCCAGCAGCACCCCTCTGCGGGACTCTGGAAACACCATATATTTT. This chain joins TRBV9 and TRBJ1-3; D gene unclear. Between the trimmed V and J ends, which lost 4 bases and 0 bases, there was a span of 14 bases. CDR1 SGDLS and CDR2 YYNGEE come from the germline V gene. The CDR3 sequence is 16 residues long.